Reported below is one T cell receptor (beta chain). Its antigen is undetermined. V lost 4 bases to trimming and J lost 2 bases; unmatched junction nucleotides: 5. Germline CDR1 SEHNR, CDR2 FQNEAQ (reference sequence). The CDR3 runs 17 residues. This entry is derived from a study of cytomegalovirus exposure and HLA in healthy donors. The PCR had 60 Vbeta and 13 Jbeta primers. Profiling relied on immunoSEQ multiplex PCR, and the TCRdb table lists in-frame clones only, not all of them. Its clone listing holds fewer than 150,000 clones. Overall study findings and caveats: A further, later analysis showed that HLA-associated TCR beta chains (compared with equally common others) were more clonally expanded.

Sequenced input: PBMCs. The rearrangement joins TRBV7-9 to TRBJ2-5, with 15 nucleotides matching TRBD2. The TCR comes from a man between 35 and 55 years old in good health and CMV-seronegative. The CDR3 reads CASSSGLAGGLQETQYF. The DNA for the CDR3 is TGTGCCAGCAGCTCGGGACTAGCGGGGGGCCTTCAAGAGACCCAGTACTTC.